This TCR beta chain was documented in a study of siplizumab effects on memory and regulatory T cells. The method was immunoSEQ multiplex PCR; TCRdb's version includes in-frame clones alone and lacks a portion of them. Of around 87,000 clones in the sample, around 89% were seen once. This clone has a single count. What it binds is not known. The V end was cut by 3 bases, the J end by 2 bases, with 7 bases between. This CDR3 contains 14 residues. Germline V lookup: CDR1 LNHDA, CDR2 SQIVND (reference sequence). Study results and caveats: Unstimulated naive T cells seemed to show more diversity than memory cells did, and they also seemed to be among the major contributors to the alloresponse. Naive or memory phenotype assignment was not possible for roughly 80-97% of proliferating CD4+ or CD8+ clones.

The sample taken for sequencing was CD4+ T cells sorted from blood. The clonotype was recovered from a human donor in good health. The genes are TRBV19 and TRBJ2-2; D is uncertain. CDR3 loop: CASSMNRNTGELFF. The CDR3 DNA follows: TGTGCCAGTAGTATGAACAGAAACACCGGGGAGCTGTTTTTT.